The 10 T cell receptor beta chains presented below share a single source sample, sequenced in a study of patients and donors after allogeneic stem cell transplantation. TCRdb fed the RT-PCR reads into MiXCR, producing one record per CDR3 protein. The sample contains about a million distinct CDR3 sequences, about a sixth of which appear only once. The sample taken for sequencing was blood, either unsorted or a sorted T cell fraction (not recorded which). The receptors shown here come from a human donor who was either an allogeneic HSCT recipient or a stem cell or donor lymphocyte infusion donor (not recorded which). It is not recorded whose cells these are; they may come from a transplant donor.

This clonotype was detected only a few times. The chain links TRBV27 to TRBJ2-3; TRBD2 matches at 11 bases. Germline values: CDR1 MNHEY, CDR2 SMNVEV (reference sequence). V lost 1 base, J lost 6 bases, and 6 bases stayed unmatched. This CDR3 region has 16 residues. CDR3 sequence: CASSLWLAGGPDTQYF. CDR3 coding DNA: TGTGCCAGCAGTTTATGGCTAGCGGGAGGCCCGGATACGCAGTATTTT.

The chain joins TRBV6-1 to TRBJ2-2; D gene ambiguous. This CDR3 comprises 15 residues. V lost 6 bases and J 5 bases, leaving 16 bases between the germline ends. CDR1 and CDR2 (germline): MNHNS, SASEGT. CDR3 protein: CASSPRRLSTGELFF. CDR3 nucleotides: TGTGCCAGCAGCCCTCGAAGGTTGTCTACCGGGGAGCTGTTTTTT.

A few counts support this clonotype. This chain joins TRBV20-1 and TRBJ2-3; TRBD2 agrees at 8 bases. Germline V CDR1 and CDR2: DFQATT, SNEGSKA (reference sequence). After removal of 5 bases from V and 2 bases from J, the junction contained 15 bases not matched to a gene. CDR3 size: 17 residues. CDR3 sequence reads: CSAPFGLAGWHTDTQYF. In nucleotides, the CDR3 is TGCAGTGCTCCCTTTGGTCTAGCGGGCTGGCACACAGATACGCAGTATTTT.

This chain joins TRBV6-5 and TRBJ2-5, with D tentatively TRBD1 (6 bases). The CDR3 is 18 amino acids. V was trimmed by 2 bases and J by 1 base, leaving 20 bases between them. Germline V gene lookup returns CDR1 MNHEY and CDR2 SVGAGI. The DNA of the CDR3 is TGTGCCAGCAGTTACCCAGTCCGGAAGAGGGGGATCCAAGAGACCCAGTACTTC. It encodes CASSYPVRKRGIQETQYF.

This clonotype was seen many times. The chain combines TRBV6-5 with TRBJ1-1; D is undetermined. The length of the CDR3 is 15 residues. Germline CDR1 and CDR2: MNHEY and SVGAGI. V was pared by 0 bases and J by 3 bases, with 11 bases between. The DNA of the CDR3 is TGTGCCAGCAGTTACTCGTCACTTGGGGACACTGAAGCTTTCTTT. Protein: CASSYSSLGDTEAFF.

This chain links TRBV12-5 with TRBJ2-1; D is tentatively TRBD1 or TRBD2 (5 bases each). The CDR3 spans 12 residues. Deletions cut 6 bases from V and 12 bases from J, with 15 bases between. The germline V gene has CDR1 LGHNT and CDR2 FRNRAP. The CDR3 DNA is TGTGCTAGTGGACCGACAATCGGGGCGCAGTTCTTC. Translating it yields CASGPTIGAQFF.

This clonotype was detected ten times or more. The V gene is TRBV29-1, the J gene TRBJ2-5; D not certain. The germline V gene has CDR1 SQVTM and CDR2 ANQGSEA. Trimming took off 6 bases at V and 0 bases at J, with 11 bases between the two ends. The CDR3 is 13 amino acids. DNA for the CDR3: TGCAGCGTAAACGGACGGTACCAAGAGACCCAGTACTTC. Translation: CSVNGRYQETQYF.

This clonotype showed up many times. V and J are TRBV27 and TRBJ1-6; 7 nucleotides line up with TRBD1. CDR1 and CDR2 (germline): MNHEY, SMNVEV (reference sequence). V trimming: 3 bases; J trimming: 8 bases; junction bases outside the gene matches: 10. The CDR3 has 16 residues. The CDR3 DNA reads as TGTGCCAGCAGTTTCCGCGGGGGGACAGTAGATTCACCCCTCCACTTT. Amino acids: CASSFRGGTVDSPLHF.

This clonotype was counted many times. The rearrangement links TRBV12-3 or TRBV12-4 to TRBJ1-2; D is uncertain. This CDR3 comprises 15 residues. The ends were cut back, 2 bases at V and 1 base at J, with 11 bases in the middle. The CDR3 DNA sequence: TGTGCCAGCAGTTTACTCGGGCAGCGTAACTATGGCTACACCTTC. It codes for CASSLLGQRNYGYTF.

This clonotype was counted between two and nine times. The genes are TRBV15 and TRBJ1-4; D is unresolved. The CDR3 spans 15 residues. V was shortened by 7 bases and J by 0 bases, with 12 bases between the two germline ends. Per the germline V gene, CDR1 is LNHNV and CDR2 is YYDKDF (reference sequence). DNA for the CDR3: TGTGCCACCACCGGGAGAAGGGCAACTAATGAAAAACTGTTTTTT. Its translation: CATTGRRATNEKLFF. The whole variable domain, filled in from reference TRBV15 and TRBJ1-4, reads DAMVIQNPRYQVTQFGKPVTLSCSQTLNHNVMYWYQQKSSQAPKLLFHYYDKDFNNEADTPDNFQSRRPNTSFCFLDIRSPGLGDTAMYLCATTGRRATNEKLFFGSGTQLSVL.